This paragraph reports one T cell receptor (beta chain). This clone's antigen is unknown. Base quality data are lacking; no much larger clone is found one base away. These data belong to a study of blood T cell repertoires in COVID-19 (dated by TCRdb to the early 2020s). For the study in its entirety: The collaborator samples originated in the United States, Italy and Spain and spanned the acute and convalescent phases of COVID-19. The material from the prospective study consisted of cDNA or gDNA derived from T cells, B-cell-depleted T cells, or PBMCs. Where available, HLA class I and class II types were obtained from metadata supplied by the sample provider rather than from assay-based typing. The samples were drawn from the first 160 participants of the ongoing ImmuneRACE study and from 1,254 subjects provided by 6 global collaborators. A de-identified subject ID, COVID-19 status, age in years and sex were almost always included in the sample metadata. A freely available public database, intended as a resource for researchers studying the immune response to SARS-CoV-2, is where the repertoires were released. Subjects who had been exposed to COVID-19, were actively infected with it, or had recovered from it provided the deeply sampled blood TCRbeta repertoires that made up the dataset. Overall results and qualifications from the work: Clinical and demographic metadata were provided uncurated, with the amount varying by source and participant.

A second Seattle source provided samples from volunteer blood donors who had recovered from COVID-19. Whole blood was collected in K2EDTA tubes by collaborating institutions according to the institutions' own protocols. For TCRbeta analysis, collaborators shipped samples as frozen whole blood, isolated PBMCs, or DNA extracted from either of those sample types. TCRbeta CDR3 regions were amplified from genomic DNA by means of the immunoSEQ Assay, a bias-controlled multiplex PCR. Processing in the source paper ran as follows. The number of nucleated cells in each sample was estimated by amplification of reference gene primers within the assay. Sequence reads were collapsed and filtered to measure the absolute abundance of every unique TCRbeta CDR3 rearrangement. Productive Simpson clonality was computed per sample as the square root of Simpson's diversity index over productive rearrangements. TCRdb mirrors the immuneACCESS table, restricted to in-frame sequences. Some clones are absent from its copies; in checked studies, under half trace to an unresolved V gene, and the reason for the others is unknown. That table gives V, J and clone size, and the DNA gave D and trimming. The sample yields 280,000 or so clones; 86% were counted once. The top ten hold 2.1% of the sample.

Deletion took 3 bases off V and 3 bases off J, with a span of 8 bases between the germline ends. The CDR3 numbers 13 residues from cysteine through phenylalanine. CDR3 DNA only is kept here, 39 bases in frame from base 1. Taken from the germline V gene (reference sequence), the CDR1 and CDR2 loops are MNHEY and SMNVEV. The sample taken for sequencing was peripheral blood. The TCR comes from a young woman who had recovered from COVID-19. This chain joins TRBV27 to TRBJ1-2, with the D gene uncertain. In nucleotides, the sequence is TGTGCCAGCAGTTTGTACGAGGACTATGGCTACACCTTC. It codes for CASSLYEDYGYTF.